These 14 T cell receptor beta chains share one sample of origin, sequenced in a study of patients and donors after allogeneic stem cell transplantation. From the RT-PCR reads, TCRdb called clonotypes with MiXCR, one entry per CDR3 protein. The sample includes about 960,000 distinct CDR3 sequences, roughly 17% of them seen just once. The specimen sequenced was blood, either unsorted or a sorted T cell fraction (not recorded which). All receptors come from a human donor who was either an allogeneic HSCT recipient or a stem cell or donor lymphocyte infusion donor (not recorded which). It is not recorded whose cells these are; they may come from a transplant donor.

Only a few counts were recorded for this clonotype. The rearrangement links TRBV9 to TRBJ2-1, with a possible D match to TRBD2 (5 bases). CDR3 length equals 13 residues. Germline assignment: CDR1 SGDLS and CDR2 YYNGEE. V was pared by 4 bases and J by 7 bases, with 12 bases between. CDR3 nucleotide sequence: TGTGCCAGCAGCACAATCGGGGATAATGAGCAGTTCTTC. It specifies CASSTIGDNEQFF.

This chain links TRBV12-3 or TRBV12-4 with TRBJ2-2, with 8 bases fitting TRBD2. The CDR3 runs to 17 residues. The V gene end was trimmed by 2 bases and the J gene end by 6 bases; junction bases not matched to a gene: 11. Written as DNA, the CDR3 is TGTGCCAGCAGTTTATTGGGGATAGCGGGATCCCCCGGGGAGCTGTTTTTT. Residues: CASSLLGIAGSPGELFF.

This clonotype was recorded a few times. The chain is built from TRBV12-3 or TRBV12-4 and TRBJ1-5; 7 bases are a match to TRBD1. The CDR3 is 17 residues long. Trimming removed 1 base from V and 0 bases from J; junction bases left unmatched: 6. The CDR3 is CASSLDPGGYSNQPQHF. In nucleotides, the CDR3 is TGTGCCAGCAGTTTAGACCCAGGGGGATATAGCAATCAGCCCCAGCATTTT.

This clonotype was observed a handful of times. The chain employs TRBV4-3 and TRBJ2-1; TRBD1 aligns across 8 bases. V lost 3 bases and J lost 6; bases outside the gene matches: 4. Germline V gives CDR1 LGHNA, CDR2 YSLEER. The CDR3 loop spans 14 amino acids. CDR3 sequence: CASSQDREANEQFF. The CDR3 bases are TGCGCCAGCAGCCAGGACAGGGAAGCCAATGAGCAGTTCTTC.

This clonotype has only a few counts. CDR3: CASSVGGRDSGNTIYF. The CDR3 nucleotides are TGTGCCAGCAGCGTAGGGGGCAGGGACTCTGGAAACACCATATATTTT. This rearrangement joins TRBV9 to TRBJ1-3; tentatively, D is TRBD1 (5 bases). Trimming took off 0 bases at V and 0 bases at J, with 10 bases between the two ends. Germline CDR1 reads SGDLS; CDR2 reads YYNGEE. The CDR3 contains 16 residues.

This clonotype was observed a few times. The rearrangement uses TRBV3-1 and TRBJ2-7; TRBD2 is a possible D gene (5 bases). Germline V CDR1 and CDR2: LGHDT, YNNKEL (reference sequence). V lost 3 bases and J lost 3, with 12 bases in between. The CDR3 covers 14 residues. DNA for the CDR3: TGTGCCAGCAGCCAGGCTAGCTGGGACTACGAGCAGTACTTC. Its translation: CASSQASWDYEQYF.

The chain employs TRBV24-1 and TRBJ1-2, with D unresolved. V lost 3 bases and J lost 5, with 9 bases in between. This CDR3 has 13 residues. Germline loops: CDR1 KGHDR, CDR2 SFDVKD. The CDR3 region has the DNA TGTGCCACCAGTGATCAGGACCGATATGGCTACACCTTC. Protein: CATSDQDRYGYTF.

This clonotype was observed a handful of times. V is TRBV7-9 and J is TRBJ2-1, with 8 bases lining up with TRBD2. Germline V gene sequence: CDR1 SEHNR, CDR2 FQNEAQ (reference sequence). This CDR3 has 16 residues. Trimming at V came to 0 bases and at J to 4 bases, leaving 5 bases not matched to a gene. CDR3 in amino acids: CASSLAQRGIYNEQFF. CDR3 in DNA: TGTGCCAGCAGCTTAGCTCAGCGGGGGATATACAATGAGCAGTTCTTC.

CDR3 nucleotide sequence: TGTGCCAGCAGCGCAGACCCTTTTGGGGTTAGCAATTCACCCCTCCACTTT. This gives the protein CASSADPFGVSNSPLHF. This chain uses TRBV9 with TRBJ1-6; no reliable D call. Germline CDR1 is SGDLS and CDR2 is YYNGEE. The ends were cut back, 3 bases at V and 7 bases at J, with 20 bases in the middle. The CDR3 has 17 residues.

The sample holds a few counts of this clonotype. The rearrangement uses TRBV10-3 and TRBJ2-1; TRBD1 agrees at 10 bases. The germline gives CDR1 ENHRY, CDR2 SYGVKD. V lost 3 bases, J lost 9 bases, and 11 bases stayed unmatched. The CDR3 runs 16 residues. The CDR3 sequence is CAISEGPGQGIGEQFF. In nucleotides, the CDR3 is TGTGCCATCAGTGAAGGTCCGGGACAGGGGATTGGTGAGCAGTTCTTC.

This clonotype has a handful of counts. The chain carries TRBV4-2 and TRBJ1-1; no firm D call. Germline V lookup: CDR1 LGHNA, CDR2 YNFKEQ. This CDR3 comprises 13 residues. The ends were cut back, 1 base at V and 4 bases at J, with 7 bases in the middle. The CDR3 DNA is TGTGCCAGCAGCCAAGCAGAACTCACTGAAGCTTTCTTT. Encoded protein: CASSQAELTEAFF.

This clonotype was observed a handful of times. The CDR3 sequence: CSARGLGTEAFF. In nucleotides, the CDR3 is TGCAGTGCTAGAGGCCTCGGGACTGAAGCTTTCTTT. The chain joins TRBV20-1 to TRBJ1-1; D is undetermined. Germline V gives CDR1 DFQATT, CDR2 SNEGSKA (reference sequence). The CDR3 loop spans 12 amino acids. Trimming took 1 base from V and 5 from J, leaving 8 bases between them.

This chain uses TRBV6-1 with TRBJ2-7, with 7 bases lining up with TRBD2. Germline lookup yields CDR1 MNHNS and CDR2 SASEGT. The V and J ends lost 5 bases and 3 bases, in that order; junction bases with no gene match: 10. The CDR3 loop spans 15 amino acids. CDR3 amino acids: CASSLLGGTLYEQYF. The CDR3 nucleotides are TGTGCCAGCAGTCTCTTGGGGGGGACGCTCTACGAGCAGTACTTC.

The chain uses TRBV12-5 and TRBJ2-1, with a possible D match to TRBD1 (5 bases). CDR3 size: 14 residues. Germline V gene lookup returns CDR1 LGHNT and CDR2 FRNRAP. Trimming removed 1 base from V and 7 bases from J, with 11 bases in between. Here the CDR3 DNA reads TGTGCTAGTGGTTTGGCCCAGGGAAGGAATGAGCAGTTCTTC. It is translated as CASGLAQGRNEQFF.